These 18 T cell receptor beta chains share one sample of origin, sequenced in a study of T-cell reconstitution after alpha-beta-depleted transplantation in children. Unique molecular identifiers featured in how the TCRbeta library was prepared. TCRdb called the PCR reads again in MiXCR, with one record for every CDR3 protein. Among hundreds of thousands of distinct CDR3 sequences listed, about 23% were seen once. The sequencing here drew on PBMCs, taken before TCRalphabeta/CD19-depleted stem cell transplant. The source of these receptors is a girl aged 2 to 9 with Fanconi anemia, due to receive a stem cell transplant.

This clonotype was seen at least ten times. The V and J genes are TRBV5-1 and TRBJ2-7, with D unclear. Germline assignment: CDR1 SGHRS and CDR2 YFSETQ. The CDR3 covers 12 residues. Trimming pared 0 bases from V and 2 bases from J, leaving 3 bases between. The CDR3 DNA sequence: TGCGCCAGCAGCTTGGACACCTACGAGCAGTACTTC. Protein product: CASSLDTYEQYF.

This clonotype showed up just a few times. The V call is TRBV12-3 or TRBV12-4, the J call TRBJ2-2, with 7 bases that match TRBD2. J was trimmed by 4 bases and V by 3 bases; bases with no gene match: 17. The CDR3 is made up of 19 amino acids. The DNA for the CDR3 is TGTGCCAGCAGTTTCTCTAGAGGTGCGACTAGCCTCTTCACCGGGGAGCTGTTTTTT. Its protein product is CASSFSRGATSLFTGELFF.

The CDR3 loop reads CSARVRATNEKLFF. DNA for the CDR3: TGCAGTGCTAGAGTCAGGGCAACTAATGAAAAACTGTTTTTT. The chain has TRBV20-1 and TRBJ1-4, with D perhaps TRBD1 (5 bases). CDR1 is DFQATT and CDR2 is SNEGSKA in the germline V gene (reference sequence). V shed 1 base and J shed 0 bases, with 6 bases lying between them. The CDR3 runs to 14 residues.

This clonotype showed up many times. V is TRBV28 and J is TRBJ1-5; 8 bases match TRBD1. Germline V gene lookup returns CDR1 MDHEN and CDR2 SYDVKM. CDR3 size: 15 residues. Losses at the gene ends were 4 bases for V and 3 bases for J; bases not matched to a gene: 5. CDR3: CASSYDRGDNQPQHF. The CDR3 DNA is TGTGCCAGCAGTTATGACAGGGGTGACAATCAGCCCCAGCATTTT.

This clonotype was found many times. This chain connects TRBV12-3 or TRBV12-4 to TRBJ2-5; D not resolved. This CDR3 has 13 residues. Trimming pared 4 bases from V and 5 bases from J, leaving 11 bases between. DNA for the CDR3: TGTGCCAGCAGTTCCGGAATGGAGGAGACCCAGTACTTC. Translated, it gives CASSSGMEETQYF.

V is TRBV20-1 and J is TRBJ1-6, with no clear D. The CDR3 extends over 12 amino acids. Trimming left V 0 bases short and J 9 bases short, with 6 bases between. Germline loops: CDR1 DFQATT, CDR2 SNEGSKA (reference sequence). The CDR3 sequence is CSARDGFSPLHF. CDR3 nucleotide sequence: TGCAGTGCTAGAGACGGGTTTTCACCCCTCCACTTT.

The CDR3: CSAGQGIGYGYTF. The CDR3 DNA follows: TGCAGCGCCGGACAGGGTATCGGATATGGCTACACCTTC. This chain connects TRBV29-1 to TRBJ1-2; 8 bases are a match to TRBD1. Germline CDR1 is SQVTM and CDR2 is ANQGSEA. The CDR3 is 13 amino acids. With V trimmed by 7 bases and J by 5 bases, 9 bases remained unmatched.

This clonotype was seen a handful of times. The J gene is TRBJ2-7, the V gene TRBV7-6, with TRBD2 matching 11 bases. The CDR3 has 14 residues. Germline V gene sequence: CDR1 SGHVS, CDR2 FNYEAQ. V gave up 6 bases and J gave up 3 bases; unmatched junction bases: 4. The CDR3 bases are TGTGCCAGCAGTAGAGGGACTAGCGGCTACGAGCAGTACTTC. Residues: CASSRGTSGYEQYF.

The rearrangement uses TRBV11-2 and TRBJ1-6, with a weak D call TRBD1 (5 bases). Germline CDR1 and CDR2: SGHAT and FQNNGV. The length of the CDR3 is 13 residues. The germline V and J ends were trimmed by 4 bases and 8 bases, with 9 bases remaining between them. CDR3 sequence (DNA): TGTGCCAGCAGCTCCACGGGGGATTCACCCCTCCACTTT. Protein: CASSSTGDSPLHF.

The J gene is TRBJ2-7, the V gene TRBV29-1; 7 nucleotides agree with TRBD1. The junction had 12 bases not matched to a gene; V was cut back by 4 bases and J by 6 bases. Germline CDR1 SQVTM, CDR2 ANQGSEA. The CDR3 is 14 amino acids. CDR3 nucleotides: TGCAGCGTTGTGCCACAGGGGATGCTATCCGAGCAGTACTTC. Its protein product is CSVVPQGMLSEQYF.

This clonotype was seen a handful of times. The chain joins TRBV20-1 to TRBJ1-5; no definite D call. The CDR3 consists of 22 residues. In germline, CDR1 is DFQATT, CDR2 SNEGSKA (reference sequence). The V end was cut by 0 bases, the J end by 3 bases, with 33 bases between. CDR3 amino acids: CSARDQSSVSHINWFINQPQHF. As DNA, the CDR3 is TGCAGTGCTAGAGATCAGAGCAGCGTATCCCATATCAATTGGTTTATCAATCAGCCCCAGCATTTT.

The J gene is TRBJ2-6, the V gene TRBV28; D might be TRBD2 (6 bases). The CDR3 extends over 18 amino acids. Trimming left V 6 bases short and J 1 base short, with 19 bases between. Germline loops: CDR1 MDHEN, CDR2 SYDVKM. CDR3 in DNA: TGTGCCAGCAGACAAGTTGTATCGCGGGAATCTGGGGCCAACGTCCTGACTTTC. This codes for CASRQVVSRESGANVLTF.

The V and J genes are TRBV7-3 and TRBJ2-1, with 16 bases that match TRBD2. The CDR3 runs to 18 residues. The V gene end was trimmed by 1 base and the J gene end by 8 bases; junction bases not matched to a gene: 8. CDR1 and CDR2 (germline): SGHTA, FQGTGA. The CDR3 here is CASSLRLPGLAGGHEQFF. As DNA, the CDR3 is TGTGCCAGCAGCTTAAGGTTACCGGGACTAGCGGGGGGGCATGAGCAGTTCTTC.

This clonotype appeared once. This rearrangement joins TRBV12-3 or TRBV12-4 to TRBJ1-1; a possible D gene is TRBD1 (6 bases). The CDR3 is 15 amino acids. Between the trimmed V and J ends, which lost 4 bases and 1 base, there was a span of 13 bases. The CDR3 loop reads CASSSLGAPNTEAFF. CDR3 DNA sequence: TGTGCCAGCAGTTCTCTGGGGGCCCCGAACACTGAAGCTTTCTTT.

This clonotype was seen a handful of times. The J gene is TRBJ2-2, the V gene TRBV7-9, with D possibly matching TRBD2 (6 bases). The CDR3 contains 17 residues. V lost 2 bases and J lost 2, with 15 bases in between. Germline assignment: CDR1 SEHNR and CDR2 FQNEAQ (reference sequence). In DNA form, the CDR3 reads TGTGCCAGCAGCTTACGGGAGCCCTTTACTAACACCGGGGAGCTGTTTTTT. This encodes CASSLREPFTNTGELFF. Full variable domain (remainder filled in from reference TRBV7-9 and TRBJ2-2): DTGVSQNPRHKITKRGQNVTFRCDPISEHNRLYWYRQTLGQGPEFLTYFQNEAQLEKSRLLSDRFSAERPKGSFSTLEIQRTEQGDSAMYLCASSLREPFTNTGELFFGEGSRLTVL.

This clonotype was counted a single time. One end of the junction does not line up with germline, which may come from a read error. The chain is built from TRBV29-1 and TRBJ2-2; perhaps TRBD2 as D (6 bases). This CDR3 has 13 amino acids. Germline V gene data show CDR1 as SQVTM and CDR2 as ANQGSEA. This CDR3 reads CSVWRANTGEVFF. CDR3 DNA sequence: TGCAGCGTATGGCGGGCCAACACCGGGGAGGTGTTTTTT.

This clonotype has a handful of counts. The V call is TRBV20-1, the J call TRBJ2-1; 11 bases match TRBD2. Germline V lookup: CDR1 DFQATT, CDR2 SNEGSKA (reference sequence). V shed 3 bases, J shed 7 bases, and the junction held 2 bases outside the gene matches. There are 13 residues in the CDR3. The CDR3 DNA is TGCAGTGCTAGTAGCGGGAGGGGAAATGAGCAGTTCTTC. Amino acid sequence: CSASSGRGNEQFF.

The table lists this clonotype with many counts. This chain connects TRBV20-1 to TRBJ2-1, with D hard to call. Trimming removed 0 bases at V and 6 bases at J, with 9 bases between. The germline gives CDR1 DFQATT, CDR2 SNEGSKA (reference sequence). This CDR3 contains 13 residues. CDR3 DNA sequence: TGCAGTGCTAGAGATCCACGACGCAATGAGCAGTTCTTC. Its translation: CSARDPRRNEQFF.